Below, 17 T cell receptor beta chains from the same sample are listed, as sequenced in a study of regulatory T cells in long-lasting Graves disease (dated by TCRdb to the early 2020s). What this sample's time point label stands for: newly diagnosed GD, antithyroid drugs for less than 3 months. For both TCR sequencing and RNA sequencing, RNA was extracted from PBMCs using TRIzol. Library method: multiplex PCR. The data were produced on an Illumina HiSeq 4000. To build TCR beta libraries, CDR3 regions were amplified by Arm-PCR using iRepertoire HTBI primers. The public reads were reanalyzed by TCRdb: fastp trimming at Q25, MiXCR alignment, in-frame beta chains only. Merged by CDR3 protein, the rows form single entries marked with the most common genes and DNA. The sample table holds 560,000 or so distinct CDR3 sequences, of which 15% to 20% were seen once. Jointly, the top ten make up 12% of the sample.

The same specimen was also included in a second study, on T cells in Graves' hyperthyroidism and ophthalmopathy.

Sequences were derived from peripheral blood mononuclear cells (PBMCs), sampled at new diagnosis, from a patient treated with antithyroid drugs. The receptors stem from a man younger than 35 with Graves disease. Donor details come from another sample of the same person, matched by shared clones.

The chain is built from TRBV4-1 and TRBJ2-1, with D maybe TRBD2 (5 bases). Germline V lookup: CDR1 MGHRA, CDR2 YSYEKL. The CDR3 has 16 amino acids. V dropped 3 bases and J dropped 12 bases, with 24 bases sitting between them. The CDR3 DNA follows: TGCGCCAGCAGCCAGTCAAAAAAGGCGTCGGGAATGGGGCAGTTCTTC. It encodes CASSQSKKASGMGQFF.

This clonotype was seen only a few times. The CDR3 sequence: CASSGGSASHSYNEQFF. The CDR3 DNA follows: TGTGCCAGCAGCGGGGGTAGCGCGAGTCACTCCTACAATGAGCAGTTCTTC. This chain uses TRBV3-1 with TRBJ2-1, with D possibly called TRBD1 or TRBD2 (5 bases each). The germline gives CDR1 LGHDT, CDR2 YNNKEL (reference sequence). V was clipped by 5 bases and J by 0 bases, with 17 bases between them. The CDR3 sequence is 17 residues long.

This clonotype appeared many times. The CDR3 DNA reads as TGTGCCAGCAGCTTAATCTCCCGTCAGGGCTATTCAAAACTGTTTTTT. It translates to CASSLISRQGYSKLFF. The chain employs TRBV7-8 and TRBJ1-4; maybe TRBD1 (5 bases). The CDR3 totals 16 residues. CDR1 is SGHVS and CDR2 is FQNEAQ in the germline V gene. V was shortened by 2 bases and J by 10 bases, with 20 bases between the two germline ends. The full variable domain, with the rest looked up from reference TRBV7-8 and TRBJ1-4, is GAGVSQSPRYKVAKRGQDVALRCDPISGHVSLFWYQQALGQGPEFLTYFQNEAQLDKSGLPSDRFFAERPEGSVSTLKIQRTQQEDSAVYLCASSLISRQGYSKLFFGSGTQLSVL.

The chain carries TRBV28 and TRBJ1-2; D remains unclear. This CDR3 has 11 amino acids. V lost 4 bases and J lost 3, with 3 bases in between. Germline CDR1 MDHEN, CDR2 SYDVKM. Written as DNA, the CDR3 is TGTGCCAGCAGTTCGGACTATGGCTACACCTTC. As protein: CASSSDYGYTF.

The table lists this clonotype with a few counts. The gene calls are TRBV6-1 and TRBJ2-1, with 10 bases aligning to TRBD2. Germline assignment: CDR1 MNHNS and CDR2 SASEGT. The V and J ends lost 4 bases and 7 bases, in that order; junction bases with no gene match: 7. The CDR3 length is 15 residues. In nucleotides, the CDR3 is TGTGCCAGCAGTGGGCTAGCGGGAGTCGATAATGAGCAGTTCTTC. Translating it yields CASSGLAGVDNEQFF.

This clonotype was counted only a few times. The gene calls are TRBV5-1 and TRBJ2-7, with D tentatively TRBD2 (5 bases). CDR3 size: 15 residues. The germline V gene encodes CDR1 SGHRS and CDR2 YFSETQ. V gave up 0 bases and J gave up 4 bases, with 14 bases separating them. The CDR3 DNA follows: TGCGCCAGCAGCTTGGTTACGGGAAGCGGTTACGAGCAGTACTTC. Its protein is CASSLVTGSGYEQYF.

This chain joins TRBV9 and TRBJ2-3, with 12 bases aligning to TRBD2. The J call is in doubt because the DNA end fits TRBJ2-5 better. This CDR3 region has 16 residues. The germline gives CDR1 SGDLS, CDR2 YYNGEE. The CDR3 sequence: CASSVEATSGSKTQYF. The CDR3 DNA reads TGTGCCAGCAGCGTTGAAGCGACTAGCGGGAGTAAGACCCAGTACTTC.

This clonotype has just a few counts. This chain connects TRBV9 to TRBJ2-7; D gene uncertain. From germline, CDR1 is SGDLS and CDR2 YYNGEE. V lost 0 bases, J lost 0 bases, and 10 bases lay in between. The CDR3 length is 15 residues. The DNA for the CDR3 is TGTGCCAGCAGCGTAGAAGAGGCGAGCTCCTACGAGCAGTACTTC. Its translation: CASSVEEASSYEQYF.

This clonotype was detected ten times or more. The J gene is TRBJ2-3, the V gene TRBV6-5, with 16 bases fitting TRBD2. V lost 4 bases, J lost 5 bases, and 18 bases stayed unmatched. This CDR3 is built from 21 residues. The V gene's germline CDR1 is MNHEY and CDR2 SVGAGI. The CDR3 sequence: CASSSGLAGGPIQGRRDTQYF. The CDR3, as DNA: TGTGCCAGCAGTTCGGGACTAGCGGGAGGGCCTATACAAGGAAGAAGAGATACGCAGTATTTT.

This sequence joins TRBV12-3 or TRBV12-4 and TRBJ2-5; D might be TRBD2 (6 bases). The V gene lost 8 bases and the J gene lost 9 bases, with 13 bases spanning the gap. CDR3 length: 11 residues. CDR3: CASGPGLAQYF. The CDR3 DNA is TGTGCCAGCGGTCCGGGACTCGCCCAGTACTTC.

In this sample, this clonotype turned up a few times. The V and J genes are TRBV29-1 and TRBJ2-2; D remains ambiguous. This CDR3 comprises 14 residues. Germline V gives CDR1 SQVTM, CDR2 ANQGSEA. V lost 4 bases and J lost 0, with 9 bases in between. CDR3 DNA: TGCAGCGTTGGGGGTAGGGCGAACACCGGGGAGCTGTTTTTT. This gives the protein CSVGGRANTGELFF.

The table lists this clonotype with a few counts. A read error is possible here, since a much larger clone lies one base away. The chain couples TRBV7-8 to TRBJ1-5, with 7 bases matching TRBD1. Unmatched junction bases numbered 4, after V lost 5 bases and J lost 3 bases. Germline values: CDR1 SGHVS, CDR2 FQNEAQ. This CDR3 is 14 amino acids long. The CDR3 protein is CASSPTGNNQPQHF. In DNA form, the CDR3 reads TGTGCCAGCAGCCCGACAGGGAACAATCAGCCCCAGCATTTT.

On this clonotype itself: A single base separates this from a much larger clone, so it may be a read error. It is likely a read error, because the conserved phenylalanine at the end of the CDR3 is missing. The chain has TRBV27 and TRBJ2-4; 11 bases are shared with TRBD2. This CDR3 has 19 amino acids. The V segment lost 3 bases and the J segment 0 bases; nucleotides outside the gene matches: 10. The germline V gene has CDR1 MNHEY and CDR2 SMNVEV (reference sequence). As DNA, the CDR3 is TGTGCCAGCAGTTTTGACGGGACTAGCGGCCTTCGAGCCAAAAACATTCAGTACCTC. As protein: CASSFDGTSGLRAKNIQYL.

This sequence joins TRBV28 and TRBJ1-4; TRBD1 is a possible D gene (6 bases). Germline lookup yields CDR1 MDHEN and CDR2 SYDVKM. The CDR3 sequence is 15 residues long. V dropped 4 bases and J dropped 8 bases, with 17 bases sitting between them. CDR3 coding DNA: TGTGCCAGCAGTTCGTACTCAGGGGTCCACGAAAAACTGTTTTTT. It codes for CASSSYSGVHEKLFF.

In this sample, this clonotype turned up once. Since no conserved phenylalanine or tryptophan closes the CDR3, a read error is the likely cause. The V and J genes are TRBV18 and TRBJ2-1, with D possibly TRBD2 on 6 matching bases. V dropped 3 bases and J dropped 3 bases, with 12 bases sitting between them. Germline V gives CDR1 KGHSH, CDR2 LQKENI. The CDR3 sequence is 15 residues long. CDR3 protein: CASSPEASDYNEQFS. The DNA for the CDR3 is TGTGCCAGCTCACCGGAGGCTAGCGACTACAATGAGCAGTTCTCC.

This clonotype was seen only a few times. The chain carries TRBV3-1 and TRBJ1-4, with 9 nucleotides matching TRBD1. Germline V gene sequence: CDR1 LGHDT, CDR2 YNNKEL (reference sequence). This CDR3 contains 18 residues. Germline trimming cut 4 bases from V and 0 bases from J; bases unmatched to any gene: 9. CDR3 sequence reads: CASSRPPGTGTTNEKLFF. CDR3 nucleotide sequence: TGTGCCAGCAGCCGACCCCCCGGGACAGGGACAACTAATGAAAAACTGTTTTTT.

This clonotype was counted ten times or more. V gene TRBV11-2 combines with J gene TRBJ2-7, with TRBD1 identical over 10 bases. Germline CDR1 and CDR2: SGHAT and FQNNGV. The CDR3 loop spans 15 amino acids. Trimming took 5 bases from V and 3 from J; bases not matched to a gene: 7. The CDR3 sequence: CASSSRDRGLYEQYF. The CDR3 nucleotides are TGTGCCAGCAGCAGCCGGGACAGGGGCCTCTACGAGCAGTACTTC.